The 25 T cell receptor beta chains below all came from one sample that was sequenced in a study of shared clonotypes between healthy human individuals. As defined, naive CD8 cells were CD45RO-negative and positively selected for CCR7, with terminally differentiated effector memory CD45RA+ cells excluded. Sequenced by immunoSEQ multiplex PCR; TCRdb stores in-frame clones only, minus some. The data contain about 2.1 million clones, under 95% of them seen just once; the ten biggest clones take up under 2%. The sequenced material came from naive CD8+ T cells from PBMCs. These receptors were collected from a man between 18 and 29 years old in good health. Some clones in this sample may be carry-over from other donors' samples.

Only one count was recorded for this clone. The genes are TRBV27 and TRBJ1-1; possibly TRBD1 for D (6 bases). The V end was cut by 3 bases, the J end by 5 bases, with 25 bases between. Germline lookup yields CDR1 MNHEY and CDR2 SMNVEV (reference sequence). The CDR3 loop spans 18 amino acids. CDR3 bases: TGTGCCAGCAGTTTGCTACCGGGACACTCGAGAGGTGTTACTGAAGCTTTCTTT. As protein: CASSLLPGHSRGVTEAFF.

This clone was seen a handful of times. This chain connects TRBV19 to TRBJ1-2; D is possibly TRBD1 (5 bases). Germline CDR1 reads LNHDA; CDR2 reads SQIVND (reference sequence). The CDR3 is made up of 12 amino acids. V lost 3 bases to trimming and J lost 8 bases, with 10 bases between them. CDR3 nucleotides: TGTGCCAGTAGTATTGGGGGTTGGGGCTACACCTTC. It is translated as CASSIGGWGYTF.

The chain couples TRBV9 to TRBJ2-1; D uncertain. Germline V lookup: CDR1 SGDLS, CDR2 YYNGEE. Trimming pared 1 base from V and 0 bases from J, leaving 14 bases between. CDR3 size: 17 residues. The CDR3 DNA reads as TGTGCCAGCAGCGTATCCAAGAGTCCGAGCTCCTACAATGAGCAGTTCTTC. Its protein product is CASSVSKSPSSYNEQFF.

The chain is built from TRBV7-8 and TRBJ2-7; D not certain. The germline V gene encodes CDR1 SGHVS and CDR2 FQNEAQ. V lost 2 bases and J 0 bases, leaving 8 bases between the germline ends. This CDR3 spans 14 amino acids. DNA of the CDR3: TGTGCCAGCAGCTTATTAGGTAACTCCTACGAGCAGTACTTC. This gives the protein CASSLLGNSYEQYF.

DNA of the CDR3: TGTGCCAGTAGTCACCCGGGACCGCTTTATAGCAATCAGCCCCAGCATTTT. It translates to CASSHPGPLYSNQPQHF. The V gene is TRBV19, the J gene TRBJ1-5; D is perhaps TRBD1 (5 bases). V was trimmed by 5 bases and J by 0 bases, leaving 17 bases between them. Germline CDR1 is LNHDA and CDR2 is SQIVND (reference sequence). The CDR3 sequence is 17 residues long.

Remarks on this clone: Distinct nucleotide sequences in the sample also encode this CDR3. The chain uses TRBV19 and TRBJ2-1, with TRBD1 matching over 7 bases. The germline V gene encodes CDR1 LNHDA and CDR2 SQIVND (reference sequence). This CDR3 comprises 13 residues. Trimming at V came to 5 bases and at J to 4 bases, leaving 2 bases not matched to a gene. The CDR3 protein is CASSGTAYNEQFF. Here the CDR3 DNA reads TGTGCCAGTAGTGGGACAGCATACAATGAGCAGTTCTTC.

V usage is TRBV11-2 and J usage is TRBJ2-7; possible D gene TRBD2, 6 bases. Trimming pared 5 bases from V and 0 bases from J, leaving 14 bases between. Germline CDR1 reads SGHAT; CDR2 reads FQNNGV. The CDR3 is 15 amino acids. The CDR3 region has the DNA TGTGCCAGCAGCGACGGGACTGACGCCTCCTACGAGCAGTACTTC. This codes for CASSDGTDASYEQYF.

V usage is TRBV7-9 and J usage is TRBJ2-1; D ambiguous. The CDR3 sequence is 14 residues long. In germline, CDR1 is SEHNR, CDR2 FQNEAQ (reference sequence). With 3 bases removed from V and 0 bases from J, the gap between germline ends came to 6 bases. The CDR3 spells CASSFALSYNEQFF. In DNA form, the CDR3 reads TGTGCCAGCAGCTTTGCGCTCTCCTACAATGAGCAGTTCTTC. Full variable domain (outside the CDR3, taken from reference TRBV7-9 and TRBJ2-1): DTGVSQNPRHKITKRGQNVTFRCDPISEHNRLYWYRQTLGQGPEFLTYFQNEAQLEKSRLLSDRFSAERPKGSFSTLEIQRTEQGDSAMYLCASSFALSYNEQFFGPGTRLTVL.

J is TRBJ2-7 and V is TRBV13; D gene unclear. Looked up from germline, CDR1 is PRHDT and CDR2 is FYEKMQ (reference sequence). The CDR3 covers 14 residues. The V end lost 5 bases, the J end lost 2 bases, and 13 bases lay between the germline ends. The CDR3: CASSPRYFAYEQYF. CDR3 DNA: TGTGCCAGCAGCCCTCGTTACTTCGCCTACGAGCAGTACTTC.

J is TRBJ1-5 and V is TRBV6-9; TRBD1 agrees at 8 bases. The trim removed 10 bases at V and 3 bases at J, leaving 17 bases unmatched. There are 17 residues in the CDR3. Germline V gene data show CDR1 as MNHGY and CDR2 as SVAAGI. CDR3 bases: TGTGCCACTACCTCTCGGGCAGGGGGCCTACCCAATCAGCCCCAGCATTTT. This encodes CATTSRAGGLPNQPQHF.

The chain is built from TRBV7-1 and TRBJ2-1, with D perhaps TRBD1 (6 bases). TRBV7-1 is an ORF, and what it does is uncertain. The CDR3 runs to 17 residues. Trimming cost V 4 bases and J 2 bases, with 18 bases left between them. CDR3 coding DNA: TGTGCCAGCAGCTTAGGGTCCCGGGGACACCCCTACAATGAGCAGTTCTTC. Its protein is CASSLGSRGHPYNEQFF.

This chain joins TRBV9 and TRBJ1-1; D unresolved. The CDR3 consists of 13 residues. Germline V gene data show CDR1 as SGDLS and CDR2 as YYNGEE. The V end lost 4 bases, the J end lost 5 bases, and 12 bases lay between the germline ends. The CDR3 region is CASSPSTGTEAFF. CDR3 nucleotide sequence: TGTGCCAGCAGCCCTAGCACGGGGACTGAAGCTTTCTTT.

This sequence joins TRBV14 and TRBJ2-7, with a weak D call TRBD2 (5 bases). Germline V gives CDR1 SGHDN, CDR2 FVKESK. The V end lost 6 bases, the J end lost 0 bases, and 9 bases lay between the germline ends. The CDR3 is 13 residues long. This CDR3 is CASSPRDSYEQYF. CDR3 bases: TGTGCCAGCAGTCCTCGGGACTCCTACGAGCAGTACTTC.

The chain joins TRBV29-1 to TRBJ2-1, with D hard to call. V was trimmed by 8 bases and J by 7 bases, leaving 12 bases between them. Germline assignment: CDR1 SQVTM and CDR2 ANQGSEA. The CDR3 runs 11 residues. As DNA, the CDR3 is TGCAGCCTCCCAGTTGGGAATGAGCAGTTCTTC. Translating it yields CSLPVGNEQFF.

The CDR3 nucleotides read TGTGCCAGCAGCTTTGCTCAGGGGTTTAACGAGCAGTACTTC. Protein sequence: CASSFAQGFNEQYF. The chain is built from TRBV5-8 and TRBJ2-7; a weak D match, TRBD1 (6 bases). The germline V and J ends were trimmed by 2 bases and 5 bases, with 14 bases remaining between them. Germline CDR1 SGHTS, CDR2 YDEGEE. The CDR3 has 14 amino acids.

This clone has just one count. J is TRBJ2-7 and V is TRBV5-1; 13 nucleotides align to TRBD2. The V gene end was trimmed by 3 bases and the J gene end by 5 bases; junction bases not matched to a gene: 8. The CDR3 totals 16 residues. Germline V gives CDR1 SGHRS, CDR2 YFSETQ. CDR3 nucleotides: TGCGCCAGCAGCTATAGGACTAGCGGGAGTTCCAACGAGCAGTACTTC. Residues: CASSYRTSGSSNEQYF.

This clone appeared once. The chain links TRBV19 to TRBJ2-7; D might be TRBD2 (6 bases). This CDR3 is built from 15 residues. Trimming cost V 6 bases and J 3 bases, with 18 bases left between them. Per the germline V gene, CDR1 is LNHDA and CDR2 is SQIVND (reference sequence). The CDR3 loop is CASSSGGGIGYEQYF. In DNA form, the CDR3 reads TGTGCCAGTAGCTCCGGGGGAGGAATCGGCTACGAGCAGTACTTC.

This rearrangement joins TRBV4-3 to TRBJ1-1; tentative D call: TRBD1 (5 bases). Germline loops: CDR1 LGHNA, CDR2 YSLEER. Deletions cut 0 bases from V and 6 bases from J, with 14 bases between. The CDR3 sequence is 15 residues long. The CDR3 reads CASSQDRVQAAEAFF. The CDR3 region has the DNA TGCGCCAGCAGCCAAGATCGAGTACAGGCAGCTGAAGCTTTCTTT.

This chain joins TRBV7-9 and TRBJ2-1; D may be TRBD2 (6 bases). The ends were cut back, 5 bases at V and 2 bases at J, with 13 bases in the middle. Germline assignment: CDR1 SEHNR and CDR2 FQNEAQ (reference sequence). The CDR3 covers 15 residues. The CDR3 is CASSREGGAYNEQFF. CDR3 coding DNA: TGTGCCAGCAGCCGTGAGGGCGGGGCCTACAATGAGCAGTTCTTC.

In regard to this clone: Other DNA sequences in the sample encode the same CDR3. DNA for the CDR3: TGCAGTGCTTCATATGGCTACACCTTC. It is translated as CSASYGYTF. The V call is TRBV20-1, the J call TRBJ1-2; D gene ambiguous. V was pared by 5 bases and J by 5 bases, with 3 bases between. Germline CDR1 DFQATT, CDR2 SNEGSKA (reference sequence). The CDR3 length is 9 residues.

The chain couples TRBV5-1 to TRBJ2-7; 9 bases match TRBD1. The CDR3 consists of 15 residues. CDR1 is SGHRS and CDR2 is YFSETQ in the germline V gene. V dropped 1 base and J dropped 1; count of bases not matched to a gene: 3. For the CDR3, the DNA is TGCGCCAGCAGCTTGTGGACAGGGGTATCCTACGAGCAGTACTTC. Residues: CASSLWTGVSYEQYF.

The chain joins TRBV5-1 to TRBJ1-5; D call uncertain. This CDR3 has 17 residues. Per germline, CDR1 SGHRS and CDR2 YFSETQ. The germline V and J ends were trimmed by 3 bases and 0 bases, with 16 bases remaining between them. CDR3 bases: TGCGCCAGCAGCTCCGATTCAGTCCCAGGTAGCAATCAGCCCCAGCATTTT. This codes for CASSSDSVPGSNQPQHF.

A remark on this clone: The same CDR3 arises from other DNA sequences in this sample as well. The J gene is TRBJ1-3, the V gene TRBV7-2; tentatively, D is TRBD1 (6 bases). Deletions cut 3 bases from V and 1 base from J, with 7 bases between. Germline V gives CDR1 SGHTA, CDR2 FQGNSA. The CDR3 sequence is 14 residues long. The CDR3 region is CASSLRGSGNTIYF. CDR3 DNA: TGTGCCAGCAGCTTGAGGGGGTCTGGAAACACCATATATTTT.

The chain uses TRBV2 and TRBJ1-1, with 8 bases matching TRBD1. The CDR3 contains 15 residues. The V and J ends lost 8 bases and 0 bases, in that order; junction bases with no gene match: 8. Germline CDR1 reads SNHLY; CDR2 reads FYNNEI. This chain's CDR3 is CASGPRGLLNTEAFF. The CDR3, as DNA: TGTGCCAGCGGGCCCAGGGGGCTCCTGAACACTGAAGCTTTCTTT.

With regard to this clone: Other DNA sequences in this sample translate to the same CDR3. V is TRBV7-3 and J is TRBJ1-5, with 9 bases aligning to TRBD1. The CDR3 runs 15 residues. Germline CDR1 is SGHTA and CDR2 is FQGTGA. J gave up 2 bases and V 5 bases, and 4 bases lay outside the gene matches. CDR3 sequence: CASSLTGGGNQPQHF. The CDR3 DNA follows: TGTGCCAGCAGCCTGACAGGGGGTGGCAATCAGCCCCAGCATTTT.